In this sample, the clone carrying this TCR beta chain turned up many times. Its specificity is not known. This entry comes from a study of identical twins. Study findings and constraints: Twin pairs had excess sharing that was weaker in beta out-of-frame sequences. Models underestimated TCR alpha sharing (out-of-frame) in monozygotic twins. Insertion counts were lower in abundant cord blood beta clonotypes, a trend that memory repertoires did not show.

From the 5' RACE reads, TCRdb called clonotypes with MiXCR, one entry per CDR3 protein. Here the sample spans approximately 600,000 distinct CDR3 sequences, more than 9% being singletons. The data were also submitted as part of a second study, on yellow fever vaccine responses in identical twins.

Input material: PBMCs. The receptor was isolated from a woman under 30 in good health.

CDR3 DNA: TGTGCCAGCAGTTCCTTCCCGGGACAGGGAGGCGCTGGGGCCAACGTCCTGACTTTC. Protein product: CASSSFPGQGGAGANVLTF. The V and J genes are TRBV12-3 or TRBV12-4 and TRBJ2-6, with TRBD1 identical over 9 bases. The CDR3 covers 19 residues. The ends lost 4 bases at V and 2 bases at J; junction bases unmatched: 12.